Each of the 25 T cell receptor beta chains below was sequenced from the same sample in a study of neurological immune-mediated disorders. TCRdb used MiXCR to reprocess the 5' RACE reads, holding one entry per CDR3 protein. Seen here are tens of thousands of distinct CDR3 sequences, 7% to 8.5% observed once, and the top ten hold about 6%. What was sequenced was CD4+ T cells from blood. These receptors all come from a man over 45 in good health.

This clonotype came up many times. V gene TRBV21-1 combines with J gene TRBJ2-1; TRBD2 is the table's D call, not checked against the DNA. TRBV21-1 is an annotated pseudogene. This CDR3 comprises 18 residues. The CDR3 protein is CASTHFWPVSTLEFEQFF. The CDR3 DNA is TGTGCCAGCACCCACTTTTGGCCGGTGTCAACACTAGAATTTGAGCAGTTCTTC.

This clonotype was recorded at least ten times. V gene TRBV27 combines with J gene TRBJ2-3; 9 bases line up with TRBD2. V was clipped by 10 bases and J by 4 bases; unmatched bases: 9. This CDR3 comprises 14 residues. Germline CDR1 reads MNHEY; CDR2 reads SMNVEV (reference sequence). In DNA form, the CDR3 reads TGTGCCATCAGCCCTAGCGGGAAGGCAGATACGCAGTATTTT. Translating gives CAISPSGKADTQYF.

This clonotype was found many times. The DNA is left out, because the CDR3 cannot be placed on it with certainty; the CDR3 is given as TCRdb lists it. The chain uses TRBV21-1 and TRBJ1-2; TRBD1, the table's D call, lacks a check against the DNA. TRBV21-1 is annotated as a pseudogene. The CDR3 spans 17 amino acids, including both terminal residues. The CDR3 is CASSQRGQGAYPCGYTF.

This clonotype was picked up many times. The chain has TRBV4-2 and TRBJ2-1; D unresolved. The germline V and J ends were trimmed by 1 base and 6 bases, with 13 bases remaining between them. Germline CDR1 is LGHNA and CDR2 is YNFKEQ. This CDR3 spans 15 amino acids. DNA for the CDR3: TGTGCCAGCAGCCAAGTAACCCCCCCAGGCAATGAGCAGTTCTTC. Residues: CASSQVTPPGNEQFF.

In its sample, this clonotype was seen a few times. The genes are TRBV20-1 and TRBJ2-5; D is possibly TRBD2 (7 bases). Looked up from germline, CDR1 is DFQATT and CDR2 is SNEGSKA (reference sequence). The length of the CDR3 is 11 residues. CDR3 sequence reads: CMAGAGETQYF. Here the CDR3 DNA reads TGCATGGCGGGGGCGGGGGAGACCCAGTACTTC.

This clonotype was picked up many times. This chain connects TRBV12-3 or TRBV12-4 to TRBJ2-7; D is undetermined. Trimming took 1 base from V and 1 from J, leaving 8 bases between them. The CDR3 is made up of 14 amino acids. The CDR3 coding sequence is TGTGCCAGCAGTTTAGACGGATTTTCCTACGAGCAGTACTTC. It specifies CASSLDGFSYEQYF.

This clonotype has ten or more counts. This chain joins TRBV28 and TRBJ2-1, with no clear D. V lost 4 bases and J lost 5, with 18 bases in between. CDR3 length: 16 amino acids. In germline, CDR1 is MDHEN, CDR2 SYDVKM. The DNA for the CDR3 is TGTGCCAGCAGTTCGGCCTACTATCGGTCCGACAATGAGCAGTTCTTC. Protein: CASSSAYYRSDNEQFF.

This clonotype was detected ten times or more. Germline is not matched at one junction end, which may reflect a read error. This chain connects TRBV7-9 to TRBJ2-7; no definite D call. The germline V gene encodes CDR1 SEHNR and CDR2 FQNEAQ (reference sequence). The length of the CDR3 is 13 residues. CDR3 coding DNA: TGTGCCAGCAGCTTACTCATCTCCCACGAGCAGTACTTC. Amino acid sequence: CASSLLISHEQYF.

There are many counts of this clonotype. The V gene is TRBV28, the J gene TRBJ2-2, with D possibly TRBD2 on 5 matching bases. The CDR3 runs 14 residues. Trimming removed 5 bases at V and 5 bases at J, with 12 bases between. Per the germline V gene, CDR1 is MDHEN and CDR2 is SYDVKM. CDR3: CASSDPGVTGELFF. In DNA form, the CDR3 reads TGTGCCAGCAGTGACCCCGGGGTTACCGGGGAGCTGTTTTTT.

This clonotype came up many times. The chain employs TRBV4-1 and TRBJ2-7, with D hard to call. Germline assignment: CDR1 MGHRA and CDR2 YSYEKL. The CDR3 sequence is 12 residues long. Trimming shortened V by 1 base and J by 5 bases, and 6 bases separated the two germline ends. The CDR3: CASSQVGHEQYF. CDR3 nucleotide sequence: TGCGCCAGCAGCCAAGTTGGCCACGAGCAGTACTTC.

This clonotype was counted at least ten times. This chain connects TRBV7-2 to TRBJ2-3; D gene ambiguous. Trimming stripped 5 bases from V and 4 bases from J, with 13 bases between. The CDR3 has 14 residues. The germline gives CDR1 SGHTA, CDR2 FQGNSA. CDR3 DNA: TGTGCCAGCAGCCTAACTCATTTCGCAGATACGCAGTATTTT. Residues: CASSLTHFADTQYF.

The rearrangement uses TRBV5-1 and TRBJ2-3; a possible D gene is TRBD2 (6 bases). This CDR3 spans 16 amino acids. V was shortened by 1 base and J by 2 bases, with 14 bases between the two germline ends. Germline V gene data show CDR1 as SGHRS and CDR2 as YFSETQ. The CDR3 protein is CASSLSAGNPTDTQYF. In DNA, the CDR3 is TGCGCCAGCAGCTTGTCTGCGGGGAACCCCACAGATACGCAGTATTTT.

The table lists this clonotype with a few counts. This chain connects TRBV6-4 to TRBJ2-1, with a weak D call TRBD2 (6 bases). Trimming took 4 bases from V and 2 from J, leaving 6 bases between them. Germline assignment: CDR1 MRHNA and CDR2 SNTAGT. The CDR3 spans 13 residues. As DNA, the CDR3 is TGTGCCAGCAGTGCGGGGGCCTACAATGAGCAGTTCTTC. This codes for CASSAGAYNEQFF.

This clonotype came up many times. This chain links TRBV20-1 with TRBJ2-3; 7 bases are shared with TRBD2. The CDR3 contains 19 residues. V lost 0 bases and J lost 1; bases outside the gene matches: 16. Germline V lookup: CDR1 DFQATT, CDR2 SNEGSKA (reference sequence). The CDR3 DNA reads TGCAGTGCTAGAGAAGGAGGGGATCGCGGGACTATTGGCACAGATACGCAGTATTTT. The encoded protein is CSAREGGDRGTIGTDTQYF.

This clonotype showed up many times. Written as DNA, the CDR3 is TGTGCCAGCAGCGTCCGTTTCACAGATACGCAGTATTTT. This sequence encodes CASSVRFTDTQYF. V is TRBV9 and J is TRBJ2-3; the D is unclear. From germline, CDR1 is SGDLS and CDR2 YYNGEE. The V end was cut by 2 bases, the J end by 2 bases, with 6 bases between. There are 13 residues in the CDR3.

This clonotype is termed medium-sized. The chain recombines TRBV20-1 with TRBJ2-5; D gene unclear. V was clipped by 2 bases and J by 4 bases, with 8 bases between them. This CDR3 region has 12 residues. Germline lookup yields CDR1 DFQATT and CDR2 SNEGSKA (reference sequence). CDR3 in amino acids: CSARTGAETQYF. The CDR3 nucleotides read TGCAGTGCTAGAACTGGAGCAGAGACCCAGTACTTC.

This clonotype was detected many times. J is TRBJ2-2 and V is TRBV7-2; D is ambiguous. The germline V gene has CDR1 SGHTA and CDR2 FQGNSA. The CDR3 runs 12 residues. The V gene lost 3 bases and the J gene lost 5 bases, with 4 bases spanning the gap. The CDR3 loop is CASSFGTGELFF. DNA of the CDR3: TGTGCCAGCAGCTTCGGGACCGGGGAGCTGTTTTTT.

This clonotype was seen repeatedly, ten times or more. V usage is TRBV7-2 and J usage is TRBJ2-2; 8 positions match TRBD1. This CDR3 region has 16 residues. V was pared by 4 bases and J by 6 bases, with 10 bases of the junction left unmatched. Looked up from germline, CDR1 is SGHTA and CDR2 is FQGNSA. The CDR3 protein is CASSSNQGAIAGELFF. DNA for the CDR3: TGTGCCAGCAGCTCTAATCAGGGGGCGATCGCCGGGGAGCTGTTTTTT.

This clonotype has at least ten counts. The CDR3 region is CSAVAVANQPQHF. DNA of the CDR3: TGCAGTGCCGTCGCGGTTGCCAATCAGCCCCAGCATTTT. The genes are TRBV20-1 and TRBJ1-5, with unresolved D. Germline CDR1 reads DFQATT; CDR2 reads SNEGSKA (reference sequence). Trimming cost V 6 bases and J 3 bases, with 12 bases left between them. The CDR3 runs to 13 residues.

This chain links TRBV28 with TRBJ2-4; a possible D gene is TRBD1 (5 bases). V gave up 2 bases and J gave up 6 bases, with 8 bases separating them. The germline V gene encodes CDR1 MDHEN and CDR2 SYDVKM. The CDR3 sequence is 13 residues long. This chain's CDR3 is CASSLLQGNIQYF. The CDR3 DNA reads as TGTGCCAGCAGTTTACTTCAGGGAAACATTCAGTACTTC.

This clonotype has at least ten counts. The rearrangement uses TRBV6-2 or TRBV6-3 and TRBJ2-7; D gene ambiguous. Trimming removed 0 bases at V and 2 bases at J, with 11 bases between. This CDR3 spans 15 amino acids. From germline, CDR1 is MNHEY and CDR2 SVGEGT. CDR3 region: CASSYSVRGTYEQYF. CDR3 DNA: TGTGCCAGCAGTTACTCTGTGCGTGGGACCTACGAGCAGTACTTC.

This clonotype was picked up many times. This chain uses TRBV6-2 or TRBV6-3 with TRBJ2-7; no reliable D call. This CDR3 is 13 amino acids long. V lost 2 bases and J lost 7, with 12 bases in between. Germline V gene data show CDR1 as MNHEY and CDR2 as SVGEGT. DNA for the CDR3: TGTGCCAGCAGTTACGTCCGGGTCGGGGAGCAGTACTTC. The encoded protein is CASSYVRVGEQYF.

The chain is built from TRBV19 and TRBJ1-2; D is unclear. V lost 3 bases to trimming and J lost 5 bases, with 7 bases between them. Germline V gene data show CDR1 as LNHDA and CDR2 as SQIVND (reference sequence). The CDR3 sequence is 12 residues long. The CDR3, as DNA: TGTGCCAGTAGTATGGTCCGGTATGGCTACACCTTC. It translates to CASSMVRYGYTF. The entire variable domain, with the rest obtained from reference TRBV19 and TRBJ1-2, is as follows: DGGITQSPKYLFRKEGQNVTLSCEQNLNHDAMYWYRQDPGQGLRLIYYSQIVNDFQKGDIAEGYSVSREKKESFPLTVTSAQKNPTAFYLCASSMVRYGYTFGSGTRLTVV.

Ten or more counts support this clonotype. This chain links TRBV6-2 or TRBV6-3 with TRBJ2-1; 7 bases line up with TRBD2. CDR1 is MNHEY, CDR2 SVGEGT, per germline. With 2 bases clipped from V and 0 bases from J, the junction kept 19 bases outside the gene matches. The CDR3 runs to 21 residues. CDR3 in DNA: TGTGCCAGCAGTTACCACGCTAGCGGTCGTCTGCCAGCCAGCTCCTACAATGAGCAGTTCTTC. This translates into CASSYHASGRLPASSYNEQFF.

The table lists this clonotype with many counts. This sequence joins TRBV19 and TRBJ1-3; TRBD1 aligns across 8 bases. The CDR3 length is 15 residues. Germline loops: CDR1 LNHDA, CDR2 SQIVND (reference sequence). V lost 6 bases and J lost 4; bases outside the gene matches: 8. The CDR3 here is CASSSQGASGNTIYF. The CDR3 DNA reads TGTGCCAGTAGCAGCCAGGGGGCCTCCGGAAACACCATATATTTT.